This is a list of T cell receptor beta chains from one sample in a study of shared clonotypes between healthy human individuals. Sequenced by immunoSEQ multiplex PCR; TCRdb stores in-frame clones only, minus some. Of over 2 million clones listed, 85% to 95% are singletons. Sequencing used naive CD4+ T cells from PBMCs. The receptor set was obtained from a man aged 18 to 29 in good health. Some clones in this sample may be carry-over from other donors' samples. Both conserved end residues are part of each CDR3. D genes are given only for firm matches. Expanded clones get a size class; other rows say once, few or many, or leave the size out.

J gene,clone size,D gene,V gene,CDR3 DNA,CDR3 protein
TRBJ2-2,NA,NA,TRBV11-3,TGTGCCAGCAGCTCCGGGGACGGGCTGGTCACCGGGGAGCTGTTTTTT,CASSSGDGLVTGELFF
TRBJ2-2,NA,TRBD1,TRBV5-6,TGTGCCAGCAGCTTGGACAGGGGGGTGATTTCCGGGGAGCTGTTTTTT,CASSLDRGVISGELFF
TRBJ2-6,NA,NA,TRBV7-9,TGTGCCAGCAGCTTGGGGCAGCACTCTGGGGCCAACGTCCTGACTTTC,CASSLGQHSGANVLTF
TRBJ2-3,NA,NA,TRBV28,TGTGCCAGCAGTTTACCCGGACGGGCCACAGATACGCAGTATTTT,CASSLPGRATDTQYF
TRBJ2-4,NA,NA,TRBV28,TGTGCCAGCAGTTTGGATGGTCTGGCGCGGGCCTTAGCCAAAAACATTCAGTACTTC,CASSLDGLARALAKNIQYF
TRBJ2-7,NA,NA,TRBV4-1,TGCGCCAGCAGCCCCCCCCGGCCCTACGAGCAGTACTTC,CASSPPRPYEQYF
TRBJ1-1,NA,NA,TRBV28,TGTGCCAGCGAGGGCAGGGGACCCGTAGGCACTGAAGCTTTCTTT,CASEGRGPVGTEAFF
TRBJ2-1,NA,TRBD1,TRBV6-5,TGTGCCAGCAGCCGCCCGGGACAGGTAAATGAGCAGTTCTTC,CASSRPGQVNEQFF
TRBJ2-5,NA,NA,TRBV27,TGTGCCAGCAGTTTCGACAGGTACCAAGAGACCCAGTACTTC,CASSFDRYQETQYF
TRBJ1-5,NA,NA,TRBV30,TGTGCCTGGAGTGTTGAGGATTCTCAGCCCCAGCATTTT,CAWSVEDSQPQHF
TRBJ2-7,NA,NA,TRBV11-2,TGTGCCAGCAGCTTAGCTCGGGAATACGAGCAGTACTTC,CASSLAREYEQYF
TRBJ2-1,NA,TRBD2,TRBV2,TGTGCCAGCAGCGGCCAGGGACTAGCGGGAGGGGGGTATGAGCAGTTCTTC,CASSGQGLAGGGYEQFF
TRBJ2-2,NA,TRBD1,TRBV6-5,TGTGCCAGTATCAACAGGGGGTTCGAGGAGCTGTTTTTT,CASINRGFEELFF
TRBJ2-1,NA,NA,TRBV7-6,TGTGCCAGCAGCTCGGATGGGGCTGAGCAGTTCTTC,CASSSDGAEQFF
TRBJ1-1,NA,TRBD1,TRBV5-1,TGCGCCAGCAGCCGGGACAGTCCGAACACTGAAGCTTTCTTT,CASSRDSPNTEAFF
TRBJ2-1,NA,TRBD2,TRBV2,TGTGCCAGCCAGTTGGGGGGGGGCAATGAGCAGTTCTTC,CASQLGGGNEQFF
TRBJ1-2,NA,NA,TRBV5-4,TGTGCCAGCAGCTTGGCTTGGGACCCGAACTATGGCTACACCTTC,CASSLAWDPNYGYTF
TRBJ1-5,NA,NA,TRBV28,TGTGCCAGCAGCCGACTCAGCAATCAGCCCCAGCATTTT,CASSRLSNQPQHF
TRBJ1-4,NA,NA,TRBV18,TGTGCCAGCTCACCTTATACAGCTCTCTCGGGAAAACTGTTTTTT,CASSPYTALSGKLFF
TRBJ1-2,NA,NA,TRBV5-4,TGTGCCAGCAGCTCCCACCCAGCACAGGGCGAGGACTACACCTTC,CASSSHPAQGEDYTF
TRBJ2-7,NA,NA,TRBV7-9,TGTGCCAGCAGCCCTGAGGGGAACAGGCAATACGAGCAGTACTTC,CASSPEGNRQYEQYF
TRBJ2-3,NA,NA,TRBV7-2,TGTGCCAGCAGCTTAGTGGGATCTTCAGATACGCAGTATTTT,CASSLVGSSDTQYF
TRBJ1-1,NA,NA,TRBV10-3,TGTGCCATCAGCCCCATCGGGGGCACTGAAGCTTTCTTT,CAISPIGGTEAFF
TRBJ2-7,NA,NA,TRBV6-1,TGTGCCAGCAGTGATATAAACGGGCGGGACGAGCAGTACTTC,CASSDINGRDEQYF
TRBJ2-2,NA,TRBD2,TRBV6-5,TGTGCCAGCAGACTAGCGGGAAGGGCCGGGGAGCTGTTTTTT,CASRLAGRAGELFF
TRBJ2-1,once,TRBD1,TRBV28,TGTGCCAGCAGTTTTGGGCTAACAGGGGGAAGGGTCAATGAGCAGTTCTTC,CASSFGLTGGRVNEQFF
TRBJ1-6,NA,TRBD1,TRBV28,TGTGCCAGCAGTTTAGGGACAGGGAATTCACCCCTCCACTTT,CASSLGTGNSPLHF
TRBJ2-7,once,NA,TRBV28,TGTGCCAGCAGTTTATTTGGAAGGCACACCCTACACTCCCGGTACTTC,CASSLFGRHTLHSRYF
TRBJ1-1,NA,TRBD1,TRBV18,TGTGCCAGCTCATCTTACTCGGGACAGGTGAACACTGAAGCTTTCTTT,CASSSYSGQVNTEAFF
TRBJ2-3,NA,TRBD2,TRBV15,TGTGCCACCAGCAGAGGGACTGCTGTCCGGGAGGCCCAAGATACGCAGTATTTT,CATSRGTAVREAQDTQYF
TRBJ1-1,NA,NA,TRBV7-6,TGTGCCAGCAGCTTAAAAGGGTCCACTGAAGCTTTCTTT,CASSLKGSTEAFF
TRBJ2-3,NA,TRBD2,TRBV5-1,TGCGCCAGCAGCTGGGAGACTAGCGGAGGAGGAGCAGATACGCAGTATTTT,CASSWETSGGGADTQYF
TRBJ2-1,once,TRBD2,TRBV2,TGTGCCAGCAGAACAAGCGGGAGTAGCTATGAGCAGTTCTTC,CASRTSGSSYEQFF